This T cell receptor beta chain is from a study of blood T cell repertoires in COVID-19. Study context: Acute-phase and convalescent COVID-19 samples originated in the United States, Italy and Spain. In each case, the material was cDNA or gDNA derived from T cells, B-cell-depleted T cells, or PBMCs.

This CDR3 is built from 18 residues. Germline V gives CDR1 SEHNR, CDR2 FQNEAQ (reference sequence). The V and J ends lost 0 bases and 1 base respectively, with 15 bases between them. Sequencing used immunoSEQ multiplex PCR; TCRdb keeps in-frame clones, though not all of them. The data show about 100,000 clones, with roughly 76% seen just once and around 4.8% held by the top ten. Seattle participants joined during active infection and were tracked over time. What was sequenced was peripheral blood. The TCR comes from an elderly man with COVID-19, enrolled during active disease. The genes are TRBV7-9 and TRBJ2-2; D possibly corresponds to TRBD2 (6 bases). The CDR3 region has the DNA TGTGCCAGCAGCTTAGCGCGCGATGGCGGGGAGAACACCGGGGAGCTGTTTTTT. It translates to CASSLARDGGENTGELFF.